The sequence of this TCR beta chain was determined in a study of response to subunit inactivated influenza vaccine (dated by TCRdb to 2017 to 2018). In the study overall: Deep quantitative profiling of the T cell receptor repertoire was used in the study to follow responses to a trivalent subunit inactivated influenza vaccine.

The CDR3 numbers 17 residues from cysteine through phenylalanine. Only CDR3 DNA remains: 51 bases, in frame from the first base. CDR1 and CDR2, looked up from the germline V gene, are MDHEN and SYDVKM. The V end gives up 8 bases and the J end 6 bases, leaving 17 bases in the junction not matched to a gene. Remarks on this clonotype: Its antigen is currently not known. It has no much larger one-base neighbor in the sample; base qualities were not kept.

The library was prepared using RT-PCR. Instrument on record: Illumina HiSeq 2500. TCRdb took the public reads, trimmed them with fastp at Q25, ran MiXCR for clone calling and kept in-frame beta chains. CDR3 protein duplicates are merged, each entry listing the most common genes and DNA. This sample is represented by about 500,000 distinct CDR3 sequences; approximately 15% of them were singletons. The biggest ten clones account for about 3% of the sample. Results and caveats for the whole study, not just this receptor: The authors suggested that each seasonal influenza vaccination may recruit only a limited number of new T cells.

The sequence came from a man between 50 and 75 years old who received an inactivated influenza vaccine. Donor details come from another sample of the same person, matched by shared clones. The V and J genes are TRBV28 and TRBJ2-4; TRBD2 matches 9 bases in the middle. The specimen comprised CD4+ T cells sorted from PBMCs, sampled 23 to 25 months after vaccination. The encoded CDR3 is CASVGPVLAGEGNIQYF. The DNA reads as follows: TGTGCCAGCGTTGGGCCCGTTTTAGCGGGAGAGGGAAACATTCAGTACTTC.